Listed here is a single T cell receptor beta chain. The repertoire was sequenced with immunoSEQ multiplex PCR; TCRdb's copy has only in-frame clones and lacks some. This table holds just under 65,000 clones, roughly 94% found once. The data derive from a study of cytomegalovirus exposure and HLA in healthy donors. The overall study: The approximately 110 validation repertoires and the 666 first-cohort repertoires shared a platform, a later analysis reported.

The donors formed part of the roughly 110-subject validation cohort, distinct from the approximately 670-subject first cohort. This TCR came from a woman between 18 and 29 years old in good health and CMV-seropositive. Material for sequencing was PBMCs.

The CDR3 loop is CASSLEQGEGETEAFF. CDR3 coding DNA: TGCGCCAGCAGCTTGGAACAGGGGGAGGGTGAAACTGAAGCTTTCTTT. The chain joins TRBV5-1 to TRBJ1-1; TRBD1 matches 8 bases. V shed 0 bases, J shed 5 bases, and the junction held 9 bases outside the gene matches. Germline V gene data show CDR1 as SGHRS and CDR2 as YFSETQ. This CDR3 contains 16 residues.